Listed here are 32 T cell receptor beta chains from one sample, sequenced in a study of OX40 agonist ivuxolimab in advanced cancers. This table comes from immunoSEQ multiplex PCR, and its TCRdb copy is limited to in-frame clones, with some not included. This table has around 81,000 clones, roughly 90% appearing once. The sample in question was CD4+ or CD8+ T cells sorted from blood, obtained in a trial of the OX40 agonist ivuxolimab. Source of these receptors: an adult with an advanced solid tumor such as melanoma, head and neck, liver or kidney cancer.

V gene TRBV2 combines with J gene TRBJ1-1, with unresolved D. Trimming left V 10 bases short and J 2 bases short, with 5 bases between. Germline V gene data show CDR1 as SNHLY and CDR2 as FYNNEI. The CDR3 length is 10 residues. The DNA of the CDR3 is TGTGCCAAATCCAACACTGAAGCTTTCTTT. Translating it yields CAKSNTEAFF.

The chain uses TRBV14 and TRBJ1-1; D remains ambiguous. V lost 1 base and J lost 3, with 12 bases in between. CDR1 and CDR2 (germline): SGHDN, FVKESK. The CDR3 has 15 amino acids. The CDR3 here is CASSQGLSAYTEAFF. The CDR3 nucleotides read TGTGCCAGCAGCCAAGGATTGAGTGCGTACACTGAAGCTTTCTTT.

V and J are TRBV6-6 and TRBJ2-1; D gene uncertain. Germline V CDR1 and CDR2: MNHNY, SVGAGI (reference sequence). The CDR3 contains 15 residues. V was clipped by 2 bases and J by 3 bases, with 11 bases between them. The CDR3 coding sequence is TGTGCCAGCAGTTACGGGCCAGGCTACTACAATGAGCAGTTCTTC. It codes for CASSYGPGYYNEQFF.

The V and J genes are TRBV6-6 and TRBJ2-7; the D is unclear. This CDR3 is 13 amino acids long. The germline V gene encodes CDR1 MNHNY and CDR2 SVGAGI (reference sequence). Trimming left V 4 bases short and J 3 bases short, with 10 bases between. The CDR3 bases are TGTGCCAGCAGTTGGTCTTTTTACTACGAGCAGTACTTC. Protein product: CASSWSFYYEQYF.

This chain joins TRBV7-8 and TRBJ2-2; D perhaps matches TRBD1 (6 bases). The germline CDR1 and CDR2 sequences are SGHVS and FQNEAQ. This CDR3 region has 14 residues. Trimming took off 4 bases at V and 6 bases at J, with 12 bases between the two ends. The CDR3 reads CASSSTGIAGELFF. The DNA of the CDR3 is TGTGCCAGCAGCTCTACAGGGATAGCCGGGGAGCTGTTTTTT.

The CDR3 DNA follows: TGTGCCAGCAGCCTCGACAGGGGCCCCCTTCAAGAGACCCAGTACTTC. Translated: CASSLDRGPLQETQYF. The chain links TRBV5-6 to TRBJ2-5, with 8 bases fitting TRBD1. CDR1 and CDR2 from the germline V gene are SGHDT and YYEEEE. J was trimmed by 2 bases and V by 4 bases; bases with no gene match: 10. CDR3 length: 16 residues.

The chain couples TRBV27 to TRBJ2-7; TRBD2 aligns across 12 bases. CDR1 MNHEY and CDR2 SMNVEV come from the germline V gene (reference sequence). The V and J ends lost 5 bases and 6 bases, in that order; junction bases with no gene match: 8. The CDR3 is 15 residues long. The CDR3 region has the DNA TGTGCCAGCAGTCGGACTAGCGGGATTTTCCTCGAGCAGTACTTC. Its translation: CASSRTSGIFLEQYF.

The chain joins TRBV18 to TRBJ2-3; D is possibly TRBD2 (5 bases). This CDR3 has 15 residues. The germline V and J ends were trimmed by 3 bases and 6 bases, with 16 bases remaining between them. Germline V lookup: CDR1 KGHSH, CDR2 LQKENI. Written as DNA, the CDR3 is TGTGCCAGCTCACCTTCCCAAACAACGGGGGATACGCAGTATTTT. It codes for CASSPSQTTGDTQYF.

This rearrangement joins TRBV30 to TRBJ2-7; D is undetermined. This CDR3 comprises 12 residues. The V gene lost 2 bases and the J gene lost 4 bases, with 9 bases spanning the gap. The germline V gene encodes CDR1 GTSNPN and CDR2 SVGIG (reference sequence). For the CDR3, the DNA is TGTGCCTGGAGTCTGACACTTTACGAGCAGTACTTC. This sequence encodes CAWSLTLYEQYF.

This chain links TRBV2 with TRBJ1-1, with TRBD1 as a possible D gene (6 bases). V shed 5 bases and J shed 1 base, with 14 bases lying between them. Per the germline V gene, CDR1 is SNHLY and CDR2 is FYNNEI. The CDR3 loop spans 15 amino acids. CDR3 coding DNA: TGTGCCAGCAGTCTACAGGGTTCTAGGAACACTGAAGCTTTCTTT. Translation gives CASSLQGSRNTEAFF.

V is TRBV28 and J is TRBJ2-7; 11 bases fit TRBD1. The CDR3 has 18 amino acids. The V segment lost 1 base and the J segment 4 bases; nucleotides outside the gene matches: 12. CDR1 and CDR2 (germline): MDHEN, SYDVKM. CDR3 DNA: TGTGCCAGCAGTTTATATCTGGGTATGGGACAGGGGGGTTACGAGCAGTACTTC. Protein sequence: CASSLYLGMGQGGYEQYF.

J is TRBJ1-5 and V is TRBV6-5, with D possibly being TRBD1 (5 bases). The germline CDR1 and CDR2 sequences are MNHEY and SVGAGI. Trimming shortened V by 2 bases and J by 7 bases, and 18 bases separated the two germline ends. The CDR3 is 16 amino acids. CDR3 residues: CASSYRGGRAVQPQHF. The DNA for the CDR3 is TGTGCCAGCAGTTACCGAGGTGGCAGGGCGGTGCAGCCCCAGCATTTT.

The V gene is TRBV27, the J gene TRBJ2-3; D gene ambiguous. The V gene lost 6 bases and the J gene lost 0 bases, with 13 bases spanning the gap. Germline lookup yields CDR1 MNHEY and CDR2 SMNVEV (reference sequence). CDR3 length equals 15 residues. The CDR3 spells CASRRRETSTDTQYF. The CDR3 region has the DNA TGTGCCAGCAGACGGAGAGAGACTAGCACAGATACGCAGTATTTT.

In DNA, the CDR3 is TGTGCCAGCAGCACCCTCGGCGGGCTGGCCTACAATGAGCAGTTCTTC. Its protein product is CASSTLGGLAYNEQFF. The chain links TRBV7-3 to TRBJ2-1; possible D gene TRBD2, 5 bases. CDR1 and CDR2 (germline): SGHTA, FQGTGA. The V end lost 5 bases, the J end lost 2 bases, and 16 bases lay between the germline ends. This CDR3 spans 16 amino acids.

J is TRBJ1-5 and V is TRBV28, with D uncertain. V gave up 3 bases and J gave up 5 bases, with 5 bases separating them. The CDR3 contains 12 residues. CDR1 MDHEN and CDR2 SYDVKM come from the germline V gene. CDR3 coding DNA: TGTGCCAGCAGTTTCTTAGATCAGCCCCAGCATTTT. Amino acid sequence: CASSFLDQPQHF.

The CDR3 DNA is TGTGCCAGTAGTGGGTGGGTCTTCAATGAGCAGTTCTTC. Protein product: CASSGWVFNEQFF. The chain carries TRBV19 and TRBJ2-1, with D unclear. CDR1 LNHDA and CDR2 SQIVND come from the germline V gene (reference sequence). This CDR3 comprises 13 residues. Trimming took off 5 bases at V and 6 bases at J, with 11 bases between the two ends.

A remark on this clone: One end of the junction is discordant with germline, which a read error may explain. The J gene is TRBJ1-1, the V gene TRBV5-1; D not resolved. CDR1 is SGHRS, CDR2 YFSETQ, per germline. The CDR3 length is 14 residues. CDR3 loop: CASSLERANIEAFF. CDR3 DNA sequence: TGCGCCAGCAGCTTGGAACGGGCGAACATTGAAGCTTTCTTT.

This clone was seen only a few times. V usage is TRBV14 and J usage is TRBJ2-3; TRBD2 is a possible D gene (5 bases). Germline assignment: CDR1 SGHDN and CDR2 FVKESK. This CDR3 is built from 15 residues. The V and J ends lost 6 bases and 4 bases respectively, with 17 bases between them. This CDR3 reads CASSFGRKGADTQYF. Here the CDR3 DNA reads TGTGCCAGCAGTTTCGGCCGGAAGGGAGCAGATACGCAGTATTTT.

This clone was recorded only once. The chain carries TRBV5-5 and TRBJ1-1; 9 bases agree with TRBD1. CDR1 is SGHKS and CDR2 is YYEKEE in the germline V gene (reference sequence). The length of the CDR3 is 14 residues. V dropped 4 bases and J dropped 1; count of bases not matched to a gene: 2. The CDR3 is CASSIQGANTEAFF. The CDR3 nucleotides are TGTGCCAGCAGCATACAGGGGGCGAACACTGAAGCTTTCTTT.

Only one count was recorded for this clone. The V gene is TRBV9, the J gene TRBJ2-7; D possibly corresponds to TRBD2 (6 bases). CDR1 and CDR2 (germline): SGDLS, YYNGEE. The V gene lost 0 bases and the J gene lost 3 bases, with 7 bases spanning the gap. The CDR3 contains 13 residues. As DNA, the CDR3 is TGTGCCAGCAGCGTAGAGGAGGGCTACGAGCAGTACTTC. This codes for CASSVEEGYEQYF.

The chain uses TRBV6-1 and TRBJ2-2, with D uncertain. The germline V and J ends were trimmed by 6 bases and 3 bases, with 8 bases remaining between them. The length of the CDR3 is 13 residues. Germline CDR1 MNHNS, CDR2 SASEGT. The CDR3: CASSTTYTGELFF. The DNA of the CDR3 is TGTGCCAGCAGCACGACTTACACCGGGGAGCTGTTTTTT.

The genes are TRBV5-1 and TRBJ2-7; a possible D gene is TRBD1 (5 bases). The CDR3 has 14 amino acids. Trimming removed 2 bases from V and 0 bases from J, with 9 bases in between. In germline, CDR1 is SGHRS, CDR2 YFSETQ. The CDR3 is CASSLQVTSYEQYF. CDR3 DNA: TGCGCCAGCAGCTTACAGGTTACCTCCTACGAGCAGTACTTC.

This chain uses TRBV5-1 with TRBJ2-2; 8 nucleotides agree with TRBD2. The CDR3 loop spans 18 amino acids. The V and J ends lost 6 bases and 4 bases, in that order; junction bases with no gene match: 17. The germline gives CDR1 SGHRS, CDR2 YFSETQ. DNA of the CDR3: TGCGCCAGCACCCAAACGGGGGGGGCTCAGTCCCTCACCGGGGAGCTGTTTTTT. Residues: CASTQTGGAQSLTGELFF.

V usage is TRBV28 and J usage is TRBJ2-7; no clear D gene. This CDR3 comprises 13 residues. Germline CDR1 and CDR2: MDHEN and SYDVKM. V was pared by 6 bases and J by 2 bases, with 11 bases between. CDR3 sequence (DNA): TGTGCCAGCAGAATAAACGGTGCCTACGAGCAGTACTTC. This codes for CASRINGAYEQYF.

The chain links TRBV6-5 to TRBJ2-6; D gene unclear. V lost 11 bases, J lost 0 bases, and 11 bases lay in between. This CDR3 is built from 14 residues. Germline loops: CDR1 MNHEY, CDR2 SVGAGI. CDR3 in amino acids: CASKRDSGANVLTF. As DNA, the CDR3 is TGTGCCTCGAAGCGTGACTCTGGGGCCAACGTCCTGACTTTC.

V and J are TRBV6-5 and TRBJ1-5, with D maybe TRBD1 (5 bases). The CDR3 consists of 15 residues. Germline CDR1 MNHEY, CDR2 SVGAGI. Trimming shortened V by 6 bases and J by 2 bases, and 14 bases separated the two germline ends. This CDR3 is CASSERRGGNQPQHF. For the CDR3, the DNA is TGTGCCAGCAGCGAGAGGAGGGGTGGCAATCAGCCCCAGCATTTT.

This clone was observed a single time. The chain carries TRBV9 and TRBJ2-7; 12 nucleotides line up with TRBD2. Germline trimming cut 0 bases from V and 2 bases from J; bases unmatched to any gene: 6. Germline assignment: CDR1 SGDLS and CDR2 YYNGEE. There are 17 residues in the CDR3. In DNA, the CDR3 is TGTGCCAGCAGCGTAGGACTAGCGGGGGCGGGAACCTACGAGCAGTACTTC. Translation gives CASSVGLAGAGTYEQYF.

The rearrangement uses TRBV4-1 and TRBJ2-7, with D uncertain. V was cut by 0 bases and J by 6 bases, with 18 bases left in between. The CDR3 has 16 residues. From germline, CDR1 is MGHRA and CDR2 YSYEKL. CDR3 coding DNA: TGCGCCAGCAGCCAAGATCGTGGAATTCGTTTCGGCGAGCAGTACTTC. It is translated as CASSQDRGIRFGEQYF.

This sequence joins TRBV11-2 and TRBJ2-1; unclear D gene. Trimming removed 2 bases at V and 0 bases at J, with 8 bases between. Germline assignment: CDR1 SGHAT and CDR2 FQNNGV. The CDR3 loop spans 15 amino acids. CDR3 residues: CASSLIASSYNEQFF. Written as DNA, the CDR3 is TGTGCCAGCAGCTTAATCGCAAGCTCCTACAATGAGCAGTTCTTC.

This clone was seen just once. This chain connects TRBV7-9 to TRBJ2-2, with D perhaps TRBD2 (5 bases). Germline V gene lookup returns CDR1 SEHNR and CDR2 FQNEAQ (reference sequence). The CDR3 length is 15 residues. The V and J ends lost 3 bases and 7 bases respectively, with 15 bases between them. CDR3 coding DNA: TGTGCCAGCAGCTTCCGACCCAGCCGGGGCGGGGAGCTGTTTTTT. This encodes CASSFRPSRGGELFF. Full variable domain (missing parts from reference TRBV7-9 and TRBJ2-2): DTGVSQNPRHKITKRGQNVTFRCDPISEHNRLYWYRQTLGQGPEFLTYFQNEAQLEKSRLLSDRFSAERPKGSFSTLEIQRTEQGDSAMYLCASSFRPSRGGELFFGEGSRLTVL.

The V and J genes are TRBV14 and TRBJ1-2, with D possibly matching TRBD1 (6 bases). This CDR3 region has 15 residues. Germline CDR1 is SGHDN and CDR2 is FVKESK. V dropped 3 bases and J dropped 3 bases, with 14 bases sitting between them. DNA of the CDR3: TGTGCCAGCAGCCAGAGGGGGAGTGGGTACTATGGCTACACCTTC. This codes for CASSQRGSGYYGYTF.

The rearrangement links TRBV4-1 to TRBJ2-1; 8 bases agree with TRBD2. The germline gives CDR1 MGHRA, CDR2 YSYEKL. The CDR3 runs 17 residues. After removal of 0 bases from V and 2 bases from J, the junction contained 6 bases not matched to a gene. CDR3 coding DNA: TGCGCCAGCAGCCAAGATCGGGGGGGGCGCCCCTACAATGAGCAGTTCTTC. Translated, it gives CASSQDRGGRPYNEQFF.